This T cell receptor beta chain is drawn from a study of blood T cell repertoires in COVID-19. Looking at the study overall: PBMCs, B-cell-depleted T cells, or T cells provided the cDNA or gDNA that made up the material.

The CDR3 loop spans 13 amino acids. Germline CDR1 SQVTM, CDR2 ANQGSEA. Trimming stripped 3 bases from V and 4 bases from J, with 12 bases between. Donors were grouped by their self-reported clinical history. Some clones are missing from TCRdb's copy, which holds only in-frame ones; the method was immunoSEQ multiplex PCR. The repertoire consists of around 250,000 clones, with about 87% occurring once and the leading ten covering about 2.9%. The rearrangement links TRBV29-1 to TRBJ2-5; D ambiguous. This receptor was obtained from a woman aged 40 to 49 who had been exposed to COVID-19. Sequencing was done on a sample of PBMCs or T cells enriched from blood (not recorded which). The CDR3 reads CSVDQSAGETQYF. The CDR3 DNA reads as TGCAGCGTTGACCAATCCGCCGGAGAGACCCAGTACTTC.